The clone carrying this T cell receptor beta chain was recorded a few times. Its specificity is unknown. The CDR3 length is 15 residues. Germline V gene sequence: CDR1 MNHEY, CDR2 SMNVEV (reference sequence). V was pared by 7 bases and J by 1 base, with 8 bases of the junction left unmatched. This record belongs to a study of blood T cells in healthy people across ages. Study-level findings and limits: In older individuals, TCR beta diversity per million T cells was lower, falling roughly linearly with age.

Together with a sample-barcoded 5' primer, a J-beta primer mix was included in a second PCR lasting about 6 to 11 cycles. TCRdb itself ran the 5' RACE reads through MiXCR, one entry per CDR3 protein. In the table there are about 1.8 million distinct CDR3 sequences, about 50% of which are singletons. The gene calls are TRBV27 and TRBJ1-1; 8 nucleotides agree with TRBD1. Sequenced: blood. This clonotype was sampled from a woman between 40 and 50 years old in good health. DNA of the CDR3: TGTGCCAGCACCTGGGGGACAGGACAGAACACTGAAGCTTTCTTT. Its translation: CASTWGTGQNTEAFF.